Listed below are T cell receptor beta chains from one sample, sequenced in a study of identical twins. Each CDR3 protein is one row after TCRdb ran MiXCR on the 5' RACE reads. The table includes around 250,000 distinct CDR3 sequences, over 9.5% detected once. These sequences were also reported in another study, on yellow fever vaccine responses in identical twins.

The sequencing sample was made of memory (CD45RO+) T cells sorted from blood. The receptors were sampled from a woman under 30 in good health. Both conserved end residues are trimmed from each CDR3. The order of the fields is D gene, J gene, V gene, CDR3 protein. A D gene is named only where the DNA matches it firmly.

>-|TRBJ1-5|TRBV6-2/TRBV6-3
ASSSTFGQPQH
>-|TRBJ2-4|TRBV20-1
SARGLTGATTSQRAKNIQY
>-|TRBJ2-7|TRBV20-1
SARRGPNYEQY
>TRBD2|TRBJ2-1|TRBV13
ASSMIAGGRLGEQF
>-|TRBJ2-5|TRBV15
ATSKRTGGGETQY
>-|TRBJ2-7|TRBV28
ASSLRRYEQY
>-|TRBJ1-3|TRBV20-1
SASADSGNTIY
>-|TRBJ2-1|TRBV20-1
SAEDGSMDEQF
>TRBD1|TRBJ2-3|TRBV7-7
TSSAGTGWDTDTQY
>-|TRBJ2-1|TRBV12-3/TRBV12-4
ASRFGGEPSYNEQF
>-|TRBJ2-2|TRBV12-5
ASGLRGADGELF
>-|TRBJ2-7|TRBV15
ATSRDPGPSDEQY
>TRBD2|TRBJ2-5|TRBV12-3/TRBV12-4
ASSTGLAGAETQY
>TRBD2|TRBJ2-7|TRBV28
ASAGGAEQY
>-|TRBJ2-7|TRBV6-2/TRBV6-3
ASSALRTASYEQY
>-|TRBJ2-6|TRBV27
ATGQSGANVLT
>-|TRBJ2-7|TRBV2
ASSLYPNYEQY
>-|TRBJ1-2|TRBV5-4
ASSLERIGHGYT